The sequence of this T cell receptor (beta chain) was determined in a study of metastatic and nonmetastatic thyroid tumors. For the study at large: Blood and tumor or nodule tissue repertoires from malignant and benign thyroid patients were compared.

This clone was counted ten times or more. Antigen: not known. Original processing notes: In papillary thyroid cancer, a distant-metastasis classifier was built using CDR3 differences across clinicopathological groups. Using MiXCR, TCRdb reanalyzed the PCR reads. TCRdb assigned the V and J calls; the authors' analysis was not used. Found here are 35,000 to 50,000 clones, about 3.3% of them singletons; the top ten hold more than 8.5%. Thyroid surgery took place with no prior treatment in any patient. The CDR3 totals 13 residues. In germline, CDR1 is DFQATT, CDR2 SNEGSKA (reference sequence). V was clipped by 6 bases and J by 7 bases, with 18 bases between them. Overall study results and limits: Malignant thyroid tumors reportedly exceeded benign nodules significantly in TCR beta diversity, with the difference appearing in blood and tumor.

This TCR was sampled from a female donor with papillary thyroid cancer or a benign thyroid nodule (not recorded which). Some clones in this sample may be carry-over from other donors' samples. The J gene is TRBJ2-5, the V gene TRBV20-1, with a tentative D call TRBD1 (6 bases). Material: blood. The CDR3, as DNA: TGCAGTGCAGAAAAACGGGACATTCGGACCCAGTACTTC. It codes for CSAEKRDIRTQYF.